This T cell receptor (beta chain) emerged from a study of T cell responses to AZD1222 COVID-19 vaccine. Using immunoSEQ multiplex PCR, the repertoire was profiled, and TCRdb retains in-frame clones only, with some absent. Among over 120,000 clones, about 93% were seen once, and the ten largest hold 5% to 6.5%. Germline CDR1 and CDR2: MNHEY and SMNVEV (reference sequence). V dropped 3 bases and J dropped 1 base, with 6 bases sitting between them. There are 13 residues in the CDR3. In this sample, this clone turned up once. The V call is TRBV27, the J call TRBJ1-1; D not resolved. This specimen consisted of peripheral blood, obtained on day 0 of AZD1222 vaccination. The sequence came from an adult in good health. The CDR3 bases are TGTGCCAGCAGTTTCCGGGCGAACACTGAAGCTTTCTTT. It codes for CASSFRANTEAFF.